Below are 21 T cell receptor beta chains sequenced from a single sample in a study of technical replicates of blood from a handful of donors. Produced via immunoSEQ multiplex PCR; TCRdb's table is partial and in-frame only. The sample has 95,000 to 100,000 clones; roughly 95% are singletons. The sequenced material came from T cells isolated from PBMCs. Receptors originate from a human donor in good health.

J is TRBJ1-2 and V is TRBV6-5, with D uncertain. In germline, CDR1 is MNHEY, CDR2 SVGAGI. CDR3 length equals 13 residues. V dropped 3 bases and J dropped 6 bases, with 11 bases sitting between them. CDR3 DNA sequence: TGTGCCAGCAGTTATGATGGAGGGAATGGCTACACCTTC. Protein: CASSYDGGNGYTF.

This chain links TRBV30 with TRBJ1-1; TRBD1 might be the D (5 bases). CDR3 length equals 13 residues. Trimming shortened V by 2 bases and J by 11 bases, and 18 bases separated the two germline ends. Germline values: CDR1 GTSNPN, CDR2 SVGIG (reference sequence). This CDR3 is CAWSLSGTRLAFF. Here the CDR3 DNA reads TGTGCCTGGAGTCTATCGGGGACTCGGCTGGCTTTCTTT.

V and J are TRBV28 and TRBJ1-1; D uncertain. From germline, CDR1 is MDHEN and CDR2 SYDVKM. CDR3 length: 11 amino acids. V shed 5 bases and J shed 7 bases, with 8 bases lying between them. The CDR3 DNA reads TGTGCCAGCAGTAATTCTTATGAAGCTTTCTTT. It encodes CASSNSYEAFF.

The V call is TRBV6-6, the J call TRBJ1-5; a weak D match, TRBD1 (5 bases). This CDR3 spans 13 amino acids. V dropped 7 bases and J dropped 9 bases, with 16 bases sitting between them. Germline-derived CDR1 and CDR2 are MNHNY and SVGAGI (reference sequence). This CDR3 is CASTQEGRSPQHF. CDR3 coding DNA: TGTGCCAGCACTCAGGAGGGGCGGTCGCCCCAGCATTTT.

The chain employs TRBV19 and TRBJ2-7; TRBD1 matches 11 bases. With V trimmed by 5 bases and J by 2 bases, 5 bases remained unmatched. The V gene's germline CDR1 is LNHDA and CDR2 SQIVND (reference sequence). The CDR3 is made up of 15 amino acids. Here the CDR3 DNA reads TGTGCCAGTAGTGTGGGACAGGGGGGAACCTACGAGCAGTACTTC. It translates to CASSVGQGGTYEQYF.

The chain carries TRBV9 and TRBJ2-1; 7 bases agree with TRBD2. The CDR3 consists of 16 residues. CDR1 is SGDLS and CDR2 is YYNGEE in the germline V gene. J gave up 3 bases and V 3 bases, and 9 bases lay outside the gene matches. The CDR3 loop is CASSARLALNYNEQFF. CDR3 bases: TGTGCCAGCAGCGCCAGACTAGCATTAAACTACAATGAGCAGTTCTTC.

The chain combines TRBV5-5 with TRBJ2-7, with 10 bases lining up with TRBD1. Germline V gene lookup returns CDR1 SGHKS and CDR2 YYEKEE (reference sequence). This CDR3 has 14 amino acids. With 5 bases clipped from V and 3 bases from J, the junction kept 5 bases outside the gene matches. The CDR3 region has the DNA TGTGCCAGCAGGGCCGGGACAGGGGACTACGAGCAGTACTTC. Translation gives CASRAGTGDYEQYF.

The chain links TRBV28 to TRBJ1-2, with D possibly being TRBD1 (6 bases). The CDR3 runs to 16 residues. Trimming took off 10 bases at V and 5 bases at J, with 26 bases between the two ends. Germline V gene data show CDR1 as MDHEN and CDR2 as SYDVKM. CDR3 nucleotide sequence: TGTGCCACCACCCCATCCGACAGGCCCCCGAGGTATGGCTACACCTTC. Translating it yields CATTPSDRPPRYGYTF.

This chain connects TRBV10-1 to TRBJ2-5; the match to TRBD2 covers 7 bases. The length of the CDR3 is 12 residues. Germline V gives CDR1 WNHNN, CDR2 SYGVQD (reference sequence). V lost 6 bases and J lost 10; bases outside the gene matches: 8. The CDR3 region is CASSRDYGDQYF. The CDR3 nucleotides read TGCGCCAGCAGCCGGGACTATGGTGACCAGTACTTC.

V usage is TRBV28 and J usage is TRBJ1-4, with 7 bases matching TRBD1. After removal of 6 bases from V and 8 bases from J, the junction contained 6 bases not matched to a gene. The germline V gene encodes CDR1 MDHEN and CDR2 SYDVKM. The CDR3 runs to 13 residues. This CDR3 reads CASRTGIKEKLFF. The CDR3 DNA sequence: TGTGCCAGCAGGACAGGGATAAAAGAAAAACTGTTTTTT.

This chain uses TRBV28 with TRBJ2-7, with a possible D match to TRBD2 (5 bases). The CDR3 sequence is 13 residues long. V shed 4 bases and J shed 6 bases, with 13 bases lying between them. The germline V gene encodes CDR1 MDHEN and CDR2 SYDVKM. The CDR3 protein is CASSSGSPAEQYF. CDR3 sequence (DNA): TGTGCCAGCAGTTCGGGATCCCCTGCCGAGCAGTACTTC.

The rearrangement uses TRBV29-1 and TRBJ2-5; D perhaps matches TRBD2 (6 bases). Germline values: CDR1 SQVTM, CDR2 ANQGSEA. The CDR3 is 14 residues long. The V end was cut by 0 bases, the J end by 5 bases, with 13 bases between. The CDR3 DNA sequence: TGCAGCGTTGAAGACCAAACTAGCATGGAGACCCAGTACTTC. Translated: CSVEDQTSMETQYF.

The chain links TRBV10-3 to TRBJ2-2; possible D gene TRBD1, 6 bases. V lost 6 bases and J lost 0, with 20 bases in between. CDR1 ENHRY and CDR2 SYGVKD come from the germline V gene. This CDR3 region has 18 residues. CDR3 DNA sequence: TGTGCCATCAGCCTCAGCGCTCAGGGGACCTCGAACACCGGGGAGCTGTTTTTT. This codes for CAISLSAQGTSNTGELFF.

The rearrangement uses TRBV27 and TRBJ2-1; 10 bases align to TRBD1. J was trimmed by 4 bases and V by 4 bases; bases with no gene match: 16. CDR1 MNHEY and CDR2 SMNVEV come from the germline V gene (reference sequence). The CDR3 contains 19 residues. The DNA of the CDR3 is TGTGCCAGCAGTTCCTCGAGGAACACCGGGACAGGGGATTACAATGAGCAGTTCTTC. Translation gives CASSSSRNTGTGDYNEQFF.

V usage is TRBV27 and J usage is TRBJ2-7; 8 bases align to TRBD2. Germline loops: CDR1 MNHEY, CDR2 SMNVEV (reference sequence). The CDR3 loop spans 13 amino acids. V trimming: 7 bases; J trimming: 1 base; junction bases outside the gene matches: 3. The CDR3 region is CASMLAGSYEQYF. The CDR3 nucleotides are TGTGCCAGCATGTTAGCGGGGTCCTACGAGCAGTACTTC.

The chain is built from TRBV15 and TRBJ2-7, with TRBD2 matching 11 bases. The ends lost 4 bases at V and 2 bases at J; junction bases unmatched: 1. The CDR3 spans 14 residues. Germline lookup yields CDR1 LNHNV and CDR2 YYDKDF (reference sequence). The CDR3 protein is CATSNSGGAYEQYF. Written as DNA, the CDR3 is TGTGCCACCAGCAATAGCGGGGGGGCCTACGAGCAGTACTTC.

The rearrangement links TRBV4-2 to TRBJ1-2; D possibly corresponds to TRBD1 (6 bases). Germline V gene lookup returns CDR1 LGHNA and CDR2 YNFKEQ. V was pared by 0 bases and J by 13 bases, with 27 bases between. This CDR3 comprises 17 residues. DNA for the CDR3: TGTGCCAGCAGCCAAGAAGTGTGGGGGACCTTGGGACACCTGGTCACCTTC. Its protein is CASSQEVWGTLGHLVTF.

The count of this clone is one. The chain combines TRBV5-4 with TRBJ1-2, with 7 bases lining up with TRBD1. The CDR3 has 17 amino acids. V dropped 1 base and J dropped 3; count of bases not matched to a gene: 12. CDR1 and CDR2 (germline): SGHNT, YYREEE (reference sequence). The chain's CDR3 is CASSLTPGQSNDYGYTF. CDR3 nucleotides: TGTGCCAGCAGCTTGACGCCGGGACAGTCCAACGACTATGGCTACACCTTC.

This chain's CDR3 is CASSYPGQGAYEQYF. DNA of the CDR3: TGTGCCAGCAGTTATCCGGGACAGGGGGCTTACGAGCAGTACTTC. V is TRBV28 and J is TRBJ2-7; 12 bases align to TRBD1. V shed 4 bases and J 4 bases; nucleotides not matched to a gene: 5. Germline-derived CDR1 and CDR2 are MDHEN and SYDVKM. CDR3 size: 15 residues.

The chain links TRBV5-4 to TRBJ1-6; D is uncertain. Germline lookup yields CDR1 SGHNT and CDR2 YYREEE (reference sequence). The CDR3 consists of 14 residues. Trimming took off 1 base at V and 10 bases at J, with 12 bases between the two ends. CDR3 sequence (DNA): TGTGCCAGCAGCTTGTCGGGGTTGGGATCACCCCTCCACTTT. It codes for CASSLSGLGSPLHF. Looking up the rest from reference TRBV5-4 and TRBJ1-6 gives the full variable domain: ETGVTQSPTHLIKTRGQQVTLRCSSQSGHNTVSWYQQALGQGPQFIFQYYREEENGRGNFPPRFSGLQFPNYSSELNVNALELDDSALYLCASSLSGLGSPLHFGNGTRLTVT.

This clone is a singleton in its sample. J is TRBJ2-7 and V is TRBV19; D perhaps matches TRBD1 (6 bases). Trimming cost V 3 bases and J 2 bases, with 11 bases left between them. CDR1 is LNHDA and CDR2 is SQIVND in the germline V gene (reference sequence). This CDR3 contains 14 residues. Here the CDR3 DNA reads TGTGCCAGTAGTATCTCGACAGGAACCTACGAGCAGTACTTC. The encoded protein is CASSISTGTYEQYF.